These 11 T cell receptor beta chains were sequenced from one sample in a study of CD8 T cells in Susac syndrome. Random-hexamer reverse transcription was applied to about 0.5 to 1 ug RNA. Each CDR3 protein gets one entry after TCRdb re-called the immunoSEQ multiplex PCR reads with MiXCR. The sample records 110,000 to 150,000 distinct CDR3 sequences, under 97% being singletons. The sample consisted of CD4+ T cells from PBMCs. These receptors were obtained from a human donor with Susac syndrome.

J is TRBJ2-5 and V is TRBV6-2 or TRBV6-3; tentatively, D is TRBD1 (5 bases). From germline, CDR1 is MNHEY and CDR2 SVGEGT. V lost 7 bases and J 4 bases, leaving 19 bases between the germline ends. This CDR3 has 15 amino acids. CDR3 nucleotides: TGTGCCAGCACCCCGGCAGGGTTCCTAACAGAGACCCAGTACTTC. Translation gives CASTPAGFLTETQYF.

J is TRBJ1-1 and V is TRBV11-2; D gene ambiguous. The CDR3 is 13 amino acids. The germline V gene encodes CDR1 SGHAT and CDR2 FQNNGV. With 1 base removed from V and 7 bases from J, the gap between germline ends came to 10 bases. The CDR3 sequence: CASSLVAPDEAFF. CDR3 bases: TGTGCCAGCAGCTTAGTGGCACCCGATGAAGCTTTCTTT.

The chain uses TRBV20-1 and TRBJ2-3; 7 nucleotides agree with TRBD2. Germline V gives CDR1 DFQATT, CDR2 SNEGSKA (reference sequence). This CDR3 has 16 amino acids. Trimming at V came to 1 base and at J to 1 base, leaving 8 bases not matched to a gene. The CDR3 DNA reads as TGCAGTGCTAGAGCCTCGACTAGCTTTGGCACAGATACGCAGTATTTT. It translates to CSARASTSFGTDTQYF.

The chain employs TRBV12-3 or TRBV12-4 and TRBJ1-2; D call uncertain. The CDR3 is 12 residues long. V gave up 5 bases and J gave up 8 bases, with 12 bases separating them. In DNA form, the CDR3 reads TGTGCCAGCAGTGAACCACGTGAGGGCTACACCTTC. Protein sequence: CASSEPREGYTF.

This chain joins TRBV12-3 or TRBV12-4 and TRBJ2-7, with D tentatively TRBD1 or TRBD2 (5 bases each). Trimming removed 3 bases from V and 2 bases from J, with 11 bases in between. CDR3 length: 14 amino acids. CDR3 coding DNA: TGTGCCAGCAGTTTTGGGACGGGAACCTACGAGCAGTACTTC. Its translation: CASSFGTGTYEQYF.

The chain has TRBV11-1 and TRBJ1-2; D unresolved. Germline CDR1 reads SGHAT; CDR2 reads FQDESV (reference sequence). Trimming took off 5 bases at V and 4 bases at J, with 11 bases between the two ends. The CDR3 is 13 residues long. In DNA, the CDR3 is TGTGCCAGCAGCCACGACGGTCGCTATGGCTACACCTTC. Protein product: CASSHDGRYGYTF.

This sequence joins TRBV6-5 and TRBJ2-7; 8 nucleotides align to TRBD2. Trimming cost V 7 bases and J 5 bases; bases outside gene matches: 13. Germline values: CDR1 MNHEY, CDR2 SVGAGI. This CDR3 comprises 15 residues. In nucleotides, the CDR3 is TGTGCCAGCAACACCGAGCGGGAGAGCGGGAACGAGCAGTACTTC. Translating it yields CASNTERESGNEQYF.

The chain has TRBV7-9 and TRBJ1-1; 10 bases are a match to TRBD1. The CDR3 is 16 amino acids. CDR1 is SEHNR and CDR2 is FQNEAQ in the germline V gene (reference sequence). V lost 5 bases and J lost 0; bases outside the gene matches: 6. CDR3 region: CASSQRDRGMNTEAFF. In DNA, the CDR3 is TGTGCCAGCAGCCAGCGGGACAGGGGAATGAACACTGAAGCTTTCTTT.

The V and J genes are TRBV25-1 and TRBJ2-5; 12 bases are a match to TRBD1. Germline loops: CDR1 MGHDK, CDR2 SYGVNS. Unmatched junction bases numbered 3, after V lost 0 bases and J lost 4 bases. This CDR3 is built from 16 residues. The CDR3 protein is CASSEYRDRGRETQYF. The CDR3 nucleotides read TGTGCCAGCAGTGAATATCGGGACAGGGGGCGAGAGACCCAGTACTTC.

The chain joins TRBV24-1 to TRBJ2-1; no clear D. Germline assignment: CDR1 KGHDR and CDR2 SFDVKD. The V end was cut by 4 bases, the J end by 0 bases, with 12 bases between. The CDR3 runs 16 residues. The CDR3 sequence: CATSDRTASSYNEQFF. CDR3 sequence (DNA): TGTGCCACCAGTGACCGGACGGCCAGCTCCTACAATGAGCAGTTCTTC.

As to this clonotype: Germline and junction disagree at one end, which may indicate a read error. The rearrangement joins TRBV20-1 to TRBJ2-7; 8 nucleotides line up with TRBD2. The CDR3 length is 15 residues. The germline CDR1 and CDR2 sequences are DFQATT and SNEGSKA (reference sequence). The CDR3 DNA follows: TGCAGTGCTAGTAGGTCTAGCGGGCCCTCCCACGAGCAGTACTTC. It encodes CSASRSSGPSHEQYF.